The clone carrying this TCR beta chain has a single count. Sequencing was performed with immunoSEQ multiplex PCR; in TCRdb, only in-frame clones are kept and a portion is missing. The table has around 250,000 clones, more than 75% seen once. The data originate from a study of blood T cell repertoires in COVID-19. The CDR3 is made up of 13 amino acids. Trimming at V came to 3 bases and at J to 4 bases, leaving 1 base not matched to a gene. Germline assignment: CDR1 SGDLS and CDR2 YYNGEE. The TCR sequence derives from a man in his late teens or twenties who had recovered from COVID-19. The sequenced material came from PBMCs or T cells enriched from blood (not recorded which). The chain employs TRBV9 and TRBJ2-3; 8 bases agree with TRBD2. The CDR3 loop is CASSATSADTQYF. As DNA, the CDR3 is TGTGCCAGCAGCGCGACTAGCGCAGATACGCAGTATTTT.